Sequencing of this T cell receptor beta chain was carried out in a study of blood T cells in healthy people across ages. Each donor was a healthy Caucasian individual from Russia, aged roughly 6 to 100. A second PCR of roughly 7 to 11 cycles used a sample-barcoded 5' primer and a J-beta primer mix. Carrying 12 random nucleotides, a template-switch adaptor labeled each individual cDNA molecule. Every sample gave at least 2.5 million paired-end reads containing CDR3. TCRdb ran MiXCR on the 5' RACE reads and lists one entry per CDR3 protein. The sample yields approximately 810,000 distinct CDR3 sequences, more than 25% seen once. Points on this clonotype: This may be a read error: a much more frequent sequence differs by one nucleotide.

Germline CDR1 is SQVTM and CDR2 is ANQGSEA. V shed 8 bases and J 4 bases; nucleotides not matched to a gene: 11. The CDR3 has 14 amino acids. The chain uses TRBV29-1 and TRBJ2-3; 8 nucleotides agree with TRBD2. The sequenced sample was blood. This clonotype originated in a woman of 80 years or more in good health. The CDR3 reads CSTGRAGASDTQYF. CDR3 nucleotides: TGCAGCACGGGACGAGCGGGGGCCTCAGATACGCAGTATTTT.